The sequence of this T cell receptor beta chain was determined in a study of blood T cells in healthy people across ages (dated by TCRdb to about 2015). For the wider study: In model experiments, template switching captured about one uniquely barcoded TCR beta cDNA molecule for every two T cells. Using the same blood draw, the study looked at two additional independent replicas of 1 million unique cDNA reads for two donors, one aged 18 to 30 and the other aged 80 or older. The study measured age-related changes in TCR beta repertoire diversity using deep sequencing normalized with unique cDNA molecular identifiers. Four age groups were formed from the donors: young (average about 17 years), middle-aged (approximately 41), aged (62) and long-lived (about 75). To avoid experimental bias, donors of different ages were spread randomly across the sequencing lanes. Overall results and qualifications from the work: Because the CMV infection status of the donors was unknown, age-related changes in expanded clonotypes may potentially have been confounded. Compared with the aged group, the long-lived group had more naive CD4+ T cells, fewer expanded clones and increased TCR diversity, a pattern suggesting age selection. Observed TCR beta diversity correlated strongly with the percentage of naive T cells measured by flow cytometry. Observed TCR beta diversity per million T cells fell roughly linearly with age, and a significant reduction was already apparent by age around 36. Since profiling was done on bulk unsorted PBMCs, naive and antigen-experienced compartments could not be conclusively compared. Estimates of total diversity based on one million sequenced T cells were considered lower bounds and underestimates.

The donors were around 39 Caucasian individuals from Russia, aged roughly 6 to 100 years, who were systemically healthy. About 9.1 milliliters of peripheral blood were collected from each donor into EDTA-treated Vacutainer tubes. Ficoll-Paque density-gradient centrifugation was used to isolate PBMCs, with at least 6.5 million per sample. Trizol reagent was used to extract total RNA from the PBMCs, yielding at least 5.5 micrograms per sample. The percentages of naive CD45RAhigh/CD27high T cells were determined by flow cytometry on a PBMC aliquot from every donor. Remarks on this clonotype: Its antigen specificity is not known. There are no base qualities to consult, and no much larger clone falls within one base.

Libraries were prepared through 5' RACE. The sequencer listed for this sample is Illumina HiSeq 2500. A second PCR of 7 to 11 cycles was run with a J-beta primer mix and a sample-barcoded 5' primer. A unique molecular identifier was introduced onto each TCR beta cDNA molecule by a template-switch 5' adaptor carrying 12 random nucleotides. Each sample yielded at least 2.5 million CDR3-containing paired-end reads. First-strand cDNA was synthesized from all RNA with the Mint cDNA synthesis kit, primed by a TRBC-specific oligonucleotide. All cDNA was treated with uracil-DNA glycosylase and then went through a first 18-cycle PCR with the universal primers M1SS and BC2_uni_R. As for the authors' bioinformatics: Each sample was normalized by randomly selecting 1 million high-quality reads, each carrying a distinct molecular identifier. Reads with shared molecular identifiers were discarded instead of being binned into consensus sequences. MiTCR, run with a Q25 quality threshold and the strictest error-elimination algorithm, handled CDR3 identification, clonotype clustering and error correction. A nonparametric unseen species model with Euler transformation was used to estimate lower-bound total TCR beta diversity. TCRdb applied fastp at Q25 and MiXCR to the public reads, then kept only in-frame beta chains. Each entry merges the rows of one CDR3 protein and shows their most common DNA and genes. For this entry, the V and J calls and clone size follow TCRdb and not the study's own pipeline. The sample table contains 890,000 or so distinct CDR3 sequences; only one count was recorded for around two thirds of them. The ten largest account for approximately 30% of the sample.

Trimming removed 8 bases from V and 4 bases from J, leaving 20 bases between the germline ends. The CDR3 starts with the cysteine, ends with the phenylalanine, and has 15 residues. The CDR3 DNA has 45 bases and is translated from base 1. Per the germline V gene, MNHEY is the CDR1 and SVGAGI is the CDR2. The sequence came from a man aged 25 to 40 in good health. The rearrangement combines TRBV6-5 with TRBJ1-2; a tentative D match to TRBD1 spans 6 bases. The sequenced sample consisted of blood. Read as DNA, the sequence is TGTGCCAGCTCCCCGGGGGCCCCTTTTATCTATGGCTACACCTTC. This translates into CASSPGAPFIYGYTF.